Shown below are 31 T cell receptor beta chains from a single sample sequenced in a study of control samples from healthy donors and cancer patients. Clones were sequenced by immunoSEQ multiplex PCR, and TCRdb holds only the in-frame ones, with some missing. The sample consists of 250,000 to 300,000 clones, almost 85% of them appearing once. The sequenced sample consisted of PBMCs. The origin of the receptors is a woman in her fifties or sixties with lung cancer.

This chain links TRBV18 with TRBJ1-5, with D unclear. The CDR3 has 13 amino acids. The germline V and J ends were trimmed by 3 bases and 4 bases, with 7 bases remaining between them. Looked up from germline, CDR1 is KGHSH and CDR2 is LQKENI. The CDR3 region is CASSPGANQPQHF. CDR3 in DNA: TGTGCCAGCTCACCGGGAGCTAATCAGCCCCAGCATTTT.

This clone was picked up a small number of times. This sequence joins TRBV9 and TRBJ2-7; D could derive from TRBD1 or TRBD2 (5 bases each). This CDR3 has 15 residues. Germline CDR1 reads SGDLS; CDR2 reads YYNGEE. Trimming took 2 bases from V and 6 from J, leaving 18 bases between them. CDR3 amino acids: CASSVTGTTVAEQYF. The CDR3 region has the DNA TGTGCCAGCAGCGTCACCGGGACCACGGTTGCCGAGCAGTACTTC.

This clone was picked up one time. This sequence joins TRBV5-1 and TRBJ1-1; 8 bases line up with TRBD1. J lost 4 bases, V lost 7 bases, and 3 bases had no gene match. Per germline, CDR1 SGHRS and CDR2 YFSETQ. The CDR3 is 12 residues long. The CDR3 protein is CASGTGITEAFF. The CDR3, as DNA: TGCGCCAGCGGGACAGGCATCACTGAAGCTTTCTTT.

The rearrangement uses TRBV4-2 and TRBJ2-3; TRBD2 matches 12 bases. The ends lost 4 bases at V and 1 base at J; junction bases unmatched: 3. Germline lookup yields CDR1 LGHNA and CDR2 YNFKEQ. The CDR3 length is 16 residues. CDR3 in DNA: TGTGCCAGCAGCCCACGGACTAGCGGGGGCACAGATACGCAGTATTTT. This codes for CASSPRTSGGTDTQYF.

This clone has only a few counts. The rearrangement uses TRBV3-1 (or the pseudogene TRBV3-2) and TRBJ2-5; no clear D gene. Trimming removed 1 base from V and 5 bases from J, with 8 bases in between. Germline values: CDR1 LGHDT, CDR2 YNNKEL (reference sequence). The CDR3 is 13 amino acids. Here the CDR3 reads CASSQVSQETQYF. The CDR3 nucleotides are TGTGCCAGCAGCCAAGTATCGCAGGAGACCCAGTACTTC.

The genes are TRBV6-5 and TRBJ1-2, with D perhaps matching TRBD1 (6 bases). CDR1 and CDR2 from the germline V gene are MNHEY and SVGAGI. Trimming shortened V by 7 bases and J by 8 bases, and 20 bases separated the two germline ends. This CDR3 has 14 residues. The CDR3 protein is CASKTGVQAGGYTF. CDR3 in DNA: TGTGCCAGCAAGACAGGTGTCCAAGCGGGGGGCTACACCTTC.

J is TRBJ1-2 and V is TRBV27; perhaps TRBD1 as D (5 bases). The CDR3 is made up of 14 amino acids. Germline V CDR1 and CDR2: MNHEY, SMNVEV (reference sequence). Trimming left V 5 bases short and J 8 bases short, with 18 bases between. Written as DNA, the CDR3 is TGTGCCAGCAGTCTCCACGGGACGAGGGACGGCTACACCTTC. It translates to CASSLHGTRDGYTF.

V gene TRBV30 combines with J gene TRBJ2-3; no clear D. Germline-derived CDR1 and CDR2 are GTSNPN and SVGIG (reference sequence). CDR3 length: 13 residues. V dropped 3 bases and J dropped 2 bases, with 9 bases sitting between them. CDR3 nucleotide sequence: TGTGCCTGGAGCCGTGGATACACAGATACGCAGTATTTT. It yields the protein CAWSRGYTDTQYF.

Notes on this clone: The same CDR3 arises from other DNA sequences in this sample as well. The V call is TRBV5-1, the J call TRBJ2-5; 9 bases fit TRBD1. Germline V gene sequence: CDR1 SGHRS, CDR2 YFSETQ. This CDR3 comprises 15 residues. J lost 3 bases, V lost 0 bases, and 3 bases had no gene match. CDR3 in amino acids: CASSLGTGAEETQYF. The DNA of the CDR3 is TGCGCCAGCAGCTTGGGGACAGGGGCAGAAGAGACCCAGTACTTC.

The chain joins TRBV6-5 to TRBJ1-6; D is unresolved. V was pared by 0 bases and J by 5 bases, with 11 bases between. The CDR3 consists of 16 residues. Per the germline V gene, CDR1 is MNHEY and CDR2 is SVGAGI. CDR3 sequence: CASSYSMGRNNSPLHF. CDR3 bases: TGTGCCAGCAGTTACTCGATGGGCAGGAATAATTCACCCCTCCACTTT.

This chain connects TRBV6-2 or TRBV6-3 to TRBJ2-2, with 11 bases aligning to TRBD2. With 2 bases clipped from V and 0 bases from J, the junction kept 8 bases outside the gene matches. CDR3 length: 19 residues. Germline V gene lookup returns CDR1 MNHEY and CDR2 SVGEGT. The CDR3: CASSYAPSGRMTNTGELFF. CDR3 coding DNA: TGTGCCAGCAGTTACGCTCCTAGCGGGAGGATGACGAACACCGGGGAGCTGTTTTTT.

V usage is TRBV6-5 and J usage is TRBJ2-7; D is possibly TRBD1 (6 bases). Germline values: CDR1 MNHEY, CDR2 SVGAGI. The CDR3 consists of 14 residues. The germline V and J ends were trimmed by 7 bases and 4 bases, with 17 bases remaining between them. The CDR3 is CASNLGTNAYEQYF. The CDR3 DNA sequence: TGTGCCAGCAACCTAGGGACAAACGCATACGAGCAGTACTTC.

CDR3 nucleotides: TGCGCCAGCAGCCCGACCATGAACACTGAAGCTTTCTTT. Its translation is CASSPTMNTEAFF. The chain recombines TRBV10-1 with TRBJ1-1; D not resolved. CDR1 and CDR2 (germline): WNHNN, SYGVQD (reference sequence). V was clipped by 6 bases and J by 0 bases, with 8 bases between them. CDR3 length: 13 residues.

V and J are TRBV10-3 and TRBJ1-1; D call uncertain. This CDR3 is built from 15 residues. The germline V gene encodes CDR1 ENHRY and CDR2 SYGVKD. Deletions cut 0 bases from V and 4 bases from J, with 12 bases between. CDR3 in amino acids: CAISESQVRGTEAFF. CDR3 nucleotide sequence: TGTGCCATCAGTGAGTCTCAGGTACGGGGCACTGAAGCTTTCTTT.

There are a few counts of this clone. The rearrangement uses TRBV30 and TRBJ1-2; TRBD1 is a possible D gene (5 bases). Trimming cost V 3 bases and J 4 bases, with 12 bases left between them. The CDR3 loop spans 13 amino acids. CDR1 and CDR2 from the germline V gene are GTSNPN and SVGIG (reference sequence). The CDR3 sequence: CAWRVQDLYGYTF. The CDR3 DNA follows: TGTGCCTGGAGGGTACAGGATCTCTATGGCTACACCTTC. The full variable domain, with the rest looked up from reference TRBV30 and TRBJ1-2, is SQTIHQWPATLVQPVGSPLSLECTVEGTSNPNLYWYRQAAGRGLQLLFYSVGIGQISSEVPQNLSASRPQDRQFILSSKKLLLSDSGFYLCAWRVQDLYGYTFGSGTRLTVV.

The V gene is TRBV5-1, the J gene TRBJ1-6; no clear D gene. V dropped 0 bases and J dropped 10 bases, with 11 bases sitting between them. CDR3 size: 14 residues. CDR1 is SGHRS and CDR2 is YFSETQ in the germline V gene. CDR3 sequence: CASSLDLPRSPLHF. For the CDR3, the DNA is TGCGCCAGCAGCTTGGACCTACCGCGGTCACCCCTCCACTTT. The full variable domain, in which reference TRBV5-1 and TRBJ1-6 provide the parts outside the CDR3, is KAGVTQTPRYLIKTRGQQVTLSCSPISGHRSVSWYQQTPGQGLQFLFEYFSETQRNKGNFPGRFSGRQFSNSRSEMNVSTLELGDSALYLCASSLDLPRSPLHFGNGTRLTVT.

The gene calls are TRBV5-1 and TRBJ2-5; 16 bases agree with TRBD2. This CDR3 comprises 19 residues. CDR1 SGHRS and CDR2 YFSETQ come from the germline V gene. V was clipped by 3 bases and J by 1 base; unmatched bases: 9. CDR3 sequence: CASSYSGTSGGGLQETQYF. The CDR3 nucleotides are TGCGCCAGCAGCTACAGCGGGACTAGCGGGGGGGGACTCCAAGAGACCCAGTACTTC.

The rearrangement joins TRBV10-3 to TRBJ2-7; 11 positions agree with TRBD2. Trimming at V came to 6 bases and at J to 6 bases, leaving 4 bases not matched to a gene. Looked up from germline, CDR1 is ENHRY and CDR2 is SYGVKD. CDR3 length: 13 residues. The CDR3 protein is CAIRTSGTSEQYF. CDR3 nucleotides: TGTGCCATCAGGACTAGCGGGACCAGCGAGCAGTACTTC.

The chain has TRBV6-6 and TRBJ2-3; TRBD2 is a possible D gene (5 bases). Germline values: CDR1 MNHNY, CDR2 SVGAGI (reference sequence). This CDR3 region has 11 residues. V lost 4 bases to trimming and J lost 11 bases, with 10 bases between them. The CDR3 coding sequence is TGTGCCAGCAGTTTTAGACGGGAGCAGTATTTT. Translation gives CASSFRREQYF.

V is TRBV9 and J is TRBJ2-1; tentative D call: TRBD2 (5 bases). Germline assignment: CDR1 SGDLS and CDR2 YYNGEE. Trimming removed 0 bases at V and 9 bases at J, with 19 bases between. The CDR3 consists of 16 residues. The CDR3 is CASSVGGGRRMSEQFF. The CDR3 nucleotides are TGTGCCAGCAGCGTAGGGGGTGGGCGGAGGATGAGTGAGCAGTTCTTC.

V and J are TRBV3-1 (or the pseudogene TRBV3-2) and TRBJ1-3, with TRBD1 as a possible D gene (6 bases). The CDR3 covers 14 residues. V was shortened by 5 bases and J by 1 base, with 9 bases between the two germline ends. Germline V lookup: CDR1 LGHDT, CDR2 YNNKEL (reference sequence). In DNA form, the CDR3 reads TGTGCCAGCAGCGAGGGGGGGTCTGGAAACACCATATATTTT. Translated: CASSEGGSGNTIYF.

The chain has TRBV28 and TRBJ2-5, with TRBD1 as a possible D gene (5 bases). TRBJ2-7 explains the end of the DNA better; the J call may be wrong. Per the germline V gene, CDR1 is MDHEN and CDR2 is SYDVKM. The CDR3 has 15 residues. CDR3 loop: CASRGTGRAVNEQYF. Here the CDR3 DNA reads TGTGCCAGCAGGGGAACAGGACGTGCTGTAAACGAGCAGTACTTC.

This chain links TRBV7-8 with TRBJ1-5, with D tentatively TRBD1 (5 bases). Per the germline V gene, CDR1 is SGHVS and CDR2 is FQNEAQ. Trimming took off 6 bases at V and 2 bases at J, with 20 bases between the two ends. This CDR3 contains 17 residues. CDR3 in amino acids: CASRSGGGIGGNQPQHF. The CDR3 DNA reads as TGTGCCAGCAGGTCCGGCGGGGGGATTGGTGGCAATCAGCCCCAGCATTTT.

The chain employs TRBV24-1 and TRBJ1-5, with no clear D. The V gene's germline CDR1 is KGHDR and CDR2 SFDVKD. The CDR3 extends over 14 amino acids. V was clipped by 7 bases and J by 0 bases, with 9 bases between them. The CDR3 here is CATSDTYSNQPQHF. The CDR3 region has the DNA TGTGCCACCAGCGATACTTATAGCAATCAGCCCCAGCATTTT.

The table lists this clone with a few counts. The V call is TRBV5-1, the J call TRBJ2-5, with D hard to call. The CDR3 contains 13 residues. V lost 2 bases and J lost 0, with 5 bases in between. CDR1 is SGHRS, CDR2 YFSETQ, per germline. The CDR3 protein is CASSLQNQETQYF. CDR3 DNA: TGCGCCAGCAGCTTACAGAACCAAGAGACCCAGTACTTC.

V and J are TRBV13 and TRBJ2-3, with 9 bases matching TRBD2. Germline CDR1 reads PRHDT; CDR2 reads FYEKMQ (reference sequence). This CDR3 is built from 16 residues. V dropped 5 bases and J dropped 0; count of bases not matched to a gene: 6. The CDR3 nucleotides read TGTGCCAGCAGCGCCCGACTAGCGGCTAGCACAGATACGCAGTATTTT. As protein: CASSARLAASTDTQYF.

This clone was detected once. V is TRBV6-4 and J is TRBJ2-7; 9 bases match TRBD2. The CDR3 runs to 15 residues. Germline V gene lookup returns CDR1 MRHNA and CDR2 SNTAGT. V was pared by 6 bases and J by 2 bases, with 8 bases of the junction left unmatched. The CDR3 loop is CASSPEAGGTYEQYF. In DNA, the CDR3 is TGTGCCAGCAGCCCCGAGGCGGGGGGGACCTACGAGCAGTACTTC.

This chain connects TRBV7-9 to TRBJ2-1, with a possible D match to TRBD2 (6 bases). Per germline, CDR1 SEHNR and CDR2 FQNEAQ (reference sequence). The CDR3 is 14 residues long. The V end was cut by 1 base, the J end by 12 bases, with 16 bases between. CDR3 nucleotides: TGTGCCAGCAGCTTAGTGGGCCCCAAGGGAGGGCAGTTCTTC. The encoded protein is CASSLVGPKGGQFF.

The rearrangement joins TRBV9 to TRBJ1-6, with D tentatively TRBD1 (5 bases). CDR3 length: 16 amino acids. Germline CDR1 and CDR2: SGDLS and YYNGEE. Trimming took off 4 bases at V and 0 bases at J, with 11 bases between the two ends. CDR3: CASSLPGSSYNSPLHF. The CDR3 DNA reads TGTGCCAGCAGCCTGCCAGGGAGCTCCTATAATTCACCCCTCCACTTT.

The rearrangement links TRBV7-9 to TRBJ1-2; 7 positions agree with TRBD1. CDR1 is SEHNR and CDR2 is FQNEAQ in the germline V gene (reference sequence). The CDR3 length is 13 residues. The junction had 8 bases not matched to a gene; V was cut back by 5 bases and J by 8 bases. The CDR3 spells CASSPDRFMGYTF. DNA for the CDR3: TGTGCCAGCAGCCCGGACAGGTTCATGGGCTACACCTTC.

This clone was observed once. V gene TRBV2 combines with J gene TRBJ1-6; possibly TRBD1 for D (5 bases). With 11 bases removed from V and 0 bases from J, the gap between germline ends came to 5 bases. The germline gives CDR1 SNHLY, CDR2 FYNNEI. The CDR3 has 12 residues. The CDR3 is CAGGSYNSPLHF. The CDR3 nucleotides read TGTGCCGGGGGCTCCTATAATTCACCCCTCCACTTT.